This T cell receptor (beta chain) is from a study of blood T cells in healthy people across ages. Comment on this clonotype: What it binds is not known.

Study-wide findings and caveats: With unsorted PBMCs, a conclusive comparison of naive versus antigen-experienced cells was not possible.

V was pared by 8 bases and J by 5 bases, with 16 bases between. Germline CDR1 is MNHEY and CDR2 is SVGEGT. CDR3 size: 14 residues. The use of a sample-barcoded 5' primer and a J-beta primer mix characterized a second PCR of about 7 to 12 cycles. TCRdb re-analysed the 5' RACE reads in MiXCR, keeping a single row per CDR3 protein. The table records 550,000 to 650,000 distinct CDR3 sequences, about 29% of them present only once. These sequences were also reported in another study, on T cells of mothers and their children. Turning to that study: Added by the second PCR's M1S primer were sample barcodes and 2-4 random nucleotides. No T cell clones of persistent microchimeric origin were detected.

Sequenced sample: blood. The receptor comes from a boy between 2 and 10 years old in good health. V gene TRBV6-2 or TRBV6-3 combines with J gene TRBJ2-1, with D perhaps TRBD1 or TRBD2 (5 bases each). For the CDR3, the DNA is TGTGCCAGCCGGGACCTACCCCCGGACAATGAGCAGTTCTTC. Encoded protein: CASRDLPPDNEQFF.